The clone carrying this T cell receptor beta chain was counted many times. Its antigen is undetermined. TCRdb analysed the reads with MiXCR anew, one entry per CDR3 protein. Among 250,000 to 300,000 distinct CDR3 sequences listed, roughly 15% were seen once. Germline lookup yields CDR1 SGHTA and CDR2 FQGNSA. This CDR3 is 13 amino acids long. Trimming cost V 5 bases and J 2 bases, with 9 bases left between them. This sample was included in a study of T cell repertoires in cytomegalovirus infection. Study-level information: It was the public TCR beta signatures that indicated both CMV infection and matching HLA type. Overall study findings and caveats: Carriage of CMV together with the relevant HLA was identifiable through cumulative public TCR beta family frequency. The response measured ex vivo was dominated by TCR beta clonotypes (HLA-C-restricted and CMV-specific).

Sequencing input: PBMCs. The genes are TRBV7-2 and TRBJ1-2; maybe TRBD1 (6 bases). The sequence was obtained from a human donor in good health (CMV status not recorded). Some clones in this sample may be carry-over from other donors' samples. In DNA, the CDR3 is TGTGCCAGCAGCCCCGGACAGAACTATGGCTACACCTTC. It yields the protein CASSPGQNYGYTF.